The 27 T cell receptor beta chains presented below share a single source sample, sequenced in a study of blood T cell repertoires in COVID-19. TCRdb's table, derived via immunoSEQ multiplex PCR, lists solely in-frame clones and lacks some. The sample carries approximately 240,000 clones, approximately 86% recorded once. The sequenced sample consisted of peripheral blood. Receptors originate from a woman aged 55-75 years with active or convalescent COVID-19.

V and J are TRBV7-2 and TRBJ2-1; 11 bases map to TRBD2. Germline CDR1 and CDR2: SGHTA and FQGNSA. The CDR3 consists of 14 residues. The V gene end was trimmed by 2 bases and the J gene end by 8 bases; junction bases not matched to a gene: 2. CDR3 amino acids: CASSLRLAGYEQFF. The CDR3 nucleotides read TGTGCCAGCAGCTTAAGACTAGCGGGGTATGAGCAGTTCTTC.

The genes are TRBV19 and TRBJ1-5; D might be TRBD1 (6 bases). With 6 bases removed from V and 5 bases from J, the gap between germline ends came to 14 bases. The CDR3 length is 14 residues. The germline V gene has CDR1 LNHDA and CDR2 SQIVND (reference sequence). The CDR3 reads CASSDTGLDQPQHF. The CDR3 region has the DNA TGTGCCAGTAGCGACACAGGGCTCGATCAGCCCCAGCATTTT.

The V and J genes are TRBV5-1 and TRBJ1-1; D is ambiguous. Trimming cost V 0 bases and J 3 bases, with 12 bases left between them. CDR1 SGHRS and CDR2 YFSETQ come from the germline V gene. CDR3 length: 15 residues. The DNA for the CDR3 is TGCGCCAGCAGCTTGGAAGGGAGCCGAGACACTGAAGCTTTCTTT. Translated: CASSLEGSRDTEAFF.

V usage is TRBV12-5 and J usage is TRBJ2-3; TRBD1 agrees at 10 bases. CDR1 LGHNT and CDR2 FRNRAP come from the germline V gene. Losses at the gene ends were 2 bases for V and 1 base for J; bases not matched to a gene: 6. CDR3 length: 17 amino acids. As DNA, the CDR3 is TGTGCTAGTGGTTTGTCCCAAGGGACAGGGGGCACAGATACGCAGTATTTT. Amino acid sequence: CASGLSQGTGGTDTQYF.

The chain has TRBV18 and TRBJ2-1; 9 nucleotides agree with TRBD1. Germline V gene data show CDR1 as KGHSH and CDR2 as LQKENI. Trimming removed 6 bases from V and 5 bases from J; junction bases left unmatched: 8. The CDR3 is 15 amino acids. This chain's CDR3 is CASSDRGTTHNEQFF. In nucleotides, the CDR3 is TGTGCCAGCTCGGACAGGGGTACGACACACAATGAGCAGTTCTTC.

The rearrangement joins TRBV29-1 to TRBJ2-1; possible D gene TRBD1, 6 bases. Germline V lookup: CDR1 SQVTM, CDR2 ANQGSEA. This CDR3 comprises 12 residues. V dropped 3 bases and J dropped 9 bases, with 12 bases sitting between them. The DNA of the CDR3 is TGCAGCGTTGAGCCCACCAGGGGTGAGCAGTTCTTC. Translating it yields CSVEPTRGEQFF.

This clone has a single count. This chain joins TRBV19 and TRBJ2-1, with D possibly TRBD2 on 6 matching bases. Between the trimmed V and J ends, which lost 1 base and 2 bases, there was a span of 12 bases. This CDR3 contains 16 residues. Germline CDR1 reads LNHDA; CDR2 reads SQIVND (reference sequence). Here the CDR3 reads CASSIVSPGAYNEQFF. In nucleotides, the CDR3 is TGTGCCAGTAGTATAGTTAGCCCGGGAGCCTACAATGAGCAGTTCTTC.

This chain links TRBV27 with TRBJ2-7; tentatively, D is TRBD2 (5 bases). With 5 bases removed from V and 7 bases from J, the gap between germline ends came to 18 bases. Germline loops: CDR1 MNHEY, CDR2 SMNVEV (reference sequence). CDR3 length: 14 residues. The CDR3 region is CASSPRGGPYEQYF. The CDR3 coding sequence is TGTGCCAGCAGTCCCCGAGGAGGTCCGTATGAGCAGTACTTC.

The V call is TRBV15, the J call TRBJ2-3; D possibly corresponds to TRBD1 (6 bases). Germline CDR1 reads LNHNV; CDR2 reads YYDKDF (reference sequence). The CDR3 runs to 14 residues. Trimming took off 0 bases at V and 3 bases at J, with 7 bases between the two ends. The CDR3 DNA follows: TGTGCCACCAGCAGAGACAGGGGAACAGATACGCAGTATTTT. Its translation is CATSRDRGTDTQYF.

CDR3 DNA: TGTGCCACCAGTGGGGGGGGCAGGCAGCCCCAGCATTTT. Protein sequence: CATSGGGRQPQHF. The chain combines TRBV24-1 with TRBJ1-5; possible D gene TRBD1, 6 bases. Germline CDR1 KGHDR, CDR2 SFDVKD. Between the trimmed V and J ends, which lost 5 bases and 7 bases, there was a span of 11 bases. This CDR3 region has 13 residues.

DNA for the CDR3: TGTGCCAGCAGTTATGAGCGGACCCCCTACGAGCAGTACTTC. This gives the protein CASSYERTPYEQYF. The chain has TRBV6-4 and TRBJ2-7; a weak D match, TRBD2 (5 bases). Trimming pared 5 bases from V and 2 bases from J, leaving 13 bases between. The CDR3 is 14 amino acids. Germline-derived CDR1 and CDR2 are MRHNA and SNTAGT.

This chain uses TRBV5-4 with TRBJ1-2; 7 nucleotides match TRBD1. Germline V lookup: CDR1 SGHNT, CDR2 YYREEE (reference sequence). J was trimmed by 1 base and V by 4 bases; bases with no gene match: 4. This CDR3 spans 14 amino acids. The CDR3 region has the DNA TGTGCCAGCAGCGGGGGACAGAATAACTATGGCTACACCTTC. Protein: CASSGGQNNYGYTF.

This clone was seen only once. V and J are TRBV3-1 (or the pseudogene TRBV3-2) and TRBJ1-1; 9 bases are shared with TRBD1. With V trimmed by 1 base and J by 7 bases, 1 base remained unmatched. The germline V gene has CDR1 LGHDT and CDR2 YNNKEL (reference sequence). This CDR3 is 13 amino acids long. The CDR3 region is CASSQGDRVEAFF. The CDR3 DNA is TGTGCCAGCAGCCAAGGGGACAGGGTTGAAGCTTTCTTT.

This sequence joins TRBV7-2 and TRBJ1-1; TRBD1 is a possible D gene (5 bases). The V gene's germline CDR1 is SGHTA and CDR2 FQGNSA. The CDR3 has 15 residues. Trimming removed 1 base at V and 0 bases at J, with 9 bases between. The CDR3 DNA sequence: TGTGCCAGCAGCTTAGACAGGAGCATGAACACTGAAGCTTTCTTT. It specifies CASSLDRSMNTEAFF.

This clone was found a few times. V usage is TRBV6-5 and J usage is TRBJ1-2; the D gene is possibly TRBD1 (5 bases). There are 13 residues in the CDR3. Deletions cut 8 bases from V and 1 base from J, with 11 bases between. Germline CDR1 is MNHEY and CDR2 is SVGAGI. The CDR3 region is CASALGLNYGYTF. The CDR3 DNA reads TGTGCCAGCGCCTTGGGGCTTAACTATGGCTACACCTTC.

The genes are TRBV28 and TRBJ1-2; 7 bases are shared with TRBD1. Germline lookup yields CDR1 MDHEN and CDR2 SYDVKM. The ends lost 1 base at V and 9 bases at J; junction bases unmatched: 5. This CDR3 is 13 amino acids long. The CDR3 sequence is CASSLSRGKSYTF. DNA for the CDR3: TGTGCCAGCAGTTTATCCAGGGGGAAAAGCTACACCTTC.

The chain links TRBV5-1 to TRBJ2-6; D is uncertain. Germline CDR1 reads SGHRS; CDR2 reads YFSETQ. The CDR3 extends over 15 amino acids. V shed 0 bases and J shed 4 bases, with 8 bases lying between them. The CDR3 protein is CASSLGSSGANVLTF. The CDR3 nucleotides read TGCGCCAGCAGCTTGGGGAGTTCCGGGGCCAACGTCCTGACTTTC.

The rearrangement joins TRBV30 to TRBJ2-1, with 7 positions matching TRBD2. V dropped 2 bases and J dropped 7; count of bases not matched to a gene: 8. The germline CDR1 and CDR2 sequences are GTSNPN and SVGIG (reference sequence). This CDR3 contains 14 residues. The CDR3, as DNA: TGTGCCTGGAGTAGGGTAGCGGGCCTAAATGAGCAGTTCTTC. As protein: CAWSRVAGLNEQFF.

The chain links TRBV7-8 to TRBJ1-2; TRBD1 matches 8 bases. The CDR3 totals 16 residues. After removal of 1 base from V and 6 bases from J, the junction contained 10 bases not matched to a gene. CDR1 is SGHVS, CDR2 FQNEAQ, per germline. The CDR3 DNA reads TGTGCCAGCAGCTTAGAGCCCCGACAGGGGTGGGATGGCTACACCTTC. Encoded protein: CASSLEPRQGWDGYTF.

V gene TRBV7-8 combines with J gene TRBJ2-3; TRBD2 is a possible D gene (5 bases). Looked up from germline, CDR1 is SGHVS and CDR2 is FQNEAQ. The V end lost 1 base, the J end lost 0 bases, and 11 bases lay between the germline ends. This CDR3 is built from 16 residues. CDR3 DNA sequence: TGTGCCAGCAGCTTAGGGTTAGCGCCGAGCACAGATACGCAGTATTTT. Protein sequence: CASSLGLAPSTDTQYF.

The CDR3 DNA reads TGTGCCAGCAGCTTAGTCAATGCAGATACGCAGTATTTT. Residues: CASSLVNADTQYF. V gene TRBV7-9 combines with J gene TRBJ2-3; D ambiguous. Trimming stripped 1 base from V and 4 bases from J, with 6 bases between. This CDR3 is built from 13 residues. Looked up from germline, CDR1 is SEHNR and CDR2 is FQNEAQ (reference sequence). Full variable domain (remainder filled in from reference TRBV7-9 and TRBJ2-3): DTGVSQNPRHKITKRGQNVTFRCDPISEHNRLYWYRQTLGQGPEFLTYFQNEAQLEKSRLLSDRFSAERPKGSFSTLEIQRTEQGDSAMYLCASSLVNADTQYFGPGTRLTVL.

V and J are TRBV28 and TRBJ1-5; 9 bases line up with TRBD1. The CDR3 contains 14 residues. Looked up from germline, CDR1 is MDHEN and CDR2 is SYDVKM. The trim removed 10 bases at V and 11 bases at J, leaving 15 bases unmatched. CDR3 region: CATTGQGQYSAQHF. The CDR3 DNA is TGTGCCACCACGGGACAGGGCCAATATAGCGCCCAGCATTTT.

CDR3 bases: TGTGCCAGCAAGGGGATTAGCACAGATACGCAGTATTTT. It encodes CASKGISTDTQYF. This chain joins TRBV9 and TRBJ2-3, with a weak D call TRBD1 (5 bases). The CDR3 contains 13 residues. CDR1 is SGDLS and CDR2 is YYNGEE in the germline V gene. Trimming shortened V by 6 bases and J by 0 bases, and 8 bases separated the two germline ends.

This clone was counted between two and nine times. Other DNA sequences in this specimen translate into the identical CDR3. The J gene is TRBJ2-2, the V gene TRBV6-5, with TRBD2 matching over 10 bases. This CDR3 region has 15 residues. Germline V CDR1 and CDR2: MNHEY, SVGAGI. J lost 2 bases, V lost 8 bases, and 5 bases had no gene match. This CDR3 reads CASRLAGANTGELFF. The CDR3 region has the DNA TGTGCCAGCCGCCTAGCGGGAGCTAACACCGGGGAGCTGTTTTTT.

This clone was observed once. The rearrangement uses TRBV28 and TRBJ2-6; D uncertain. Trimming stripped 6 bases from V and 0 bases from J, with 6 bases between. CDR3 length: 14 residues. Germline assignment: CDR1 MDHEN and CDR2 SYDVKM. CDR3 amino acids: CASSLRSGANVLTF. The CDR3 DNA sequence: TGTGCCAGCAGCCTCCGCTCTGGGGCCAACGTCCTGACTTTC.

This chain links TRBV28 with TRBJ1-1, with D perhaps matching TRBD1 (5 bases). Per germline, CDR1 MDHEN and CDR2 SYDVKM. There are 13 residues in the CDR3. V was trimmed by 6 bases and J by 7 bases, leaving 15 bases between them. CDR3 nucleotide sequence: TGTGCCAGCAGAAGCATGCAGGGCCTTGAAGCTTTCTTT. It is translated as CASRSMQGLEAFF.

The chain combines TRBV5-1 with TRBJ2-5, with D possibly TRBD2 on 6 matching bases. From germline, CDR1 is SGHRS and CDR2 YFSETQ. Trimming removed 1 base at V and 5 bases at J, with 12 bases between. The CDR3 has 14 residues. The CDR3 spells CASSLSLARETQYF. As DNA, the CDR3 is TGCGCCAGCAGCTTGAGCCTAGCGAGGGAGACCCAGTACTTC.